This TCR beta chain is from a study of shared clonotypes between healthy human individuals. Across the whole study: Samples came from two female and a few male donors aged 18 to 49. Study-wide findings and caveats: Deeper or shallower sequencing was expected to change how clonotypes are shared among donors. Larger estimated richness was generally recorded for naive subsets relative to memory subsets.

Roughly 200 ng DNA, tens of thousands of T cell genomes, went into each sorted-subset replicate PCR. Profiling relied on immunoSEQ multiplex PCR, and the TCRdb table lists in-frame clones only, not all of them. The sample yields some 2 million clones, just under 95% seen once. About this clone itself: Its antigen is not identified. Other DNA sequences in the same sample also yield this CDR3.

Terminally differentiated effector memory CD45RA+ cells were left out of the naive CD8 fraction, which was CD45RO-negative and positively selected for CCR7. Germline lookup yields CDR1 SGHNT and CDR2 YYREEE (reference sequence). The CDR3 loop spans 14 amino acids. J gave up 4 bases and V 0 bases, and 4 bases lay outside the gene matches. The rearrangement uses TRBV5-4 and TRBJ2-7; 7 bases agree with TRBD2. Sequencing was done on a sample of naive CD8+ T cells sorted from blood. This TCR was sampled from a man between 18 and 29 years old in good health. The chain's CDR3 is CASSLGAGSYEQYF. CDR3 in DNA: TGTGCCAGCAGCTTGGGAGCGGGGTCTTACGAGCAGTACTTC.